This T cell receptor (beta chain) derives from a study of blood T cell repertoires in COVID-19. Study-level background: The United States, Italy and Spain provided the acute and convalescent COVID-19 samples. T cells, B-cell-depleted T cells, or PBMCs provided the cDNA or gDNA that served as material.

CDR1 is LGHNA, CDR2 YSLEER, per germline. The CDR3 sequence is 15 residues long. V lost 1 base, J lost 4 bases, and 4 bases stayed unmatched. The authors' processing: Scientists estimated how many nucleated cells there were by amplifying reference gene primers. The protocol was immunoSEQ multiplex PCR, while the TCRdb copy is restricted to in-frame clones and leaves out a portion. V, J and clone size are those of that table, while D and trimming were read from the DNA. Of over 150,000 clones in the sample, roughly 80% were seen once. The origin of this receptor is a woman over 75 with acute or convalescent COVID-19. The rearrangement uses TRBV4-3 and TRBJ2-7, with 10 nucleotides matching TRBD2. Material for sequencing was peripheral blood. CDR3 residues: CASSQALAGQYEQYF. DNA of the CDR3: TGCGCCAGCAGCCAAGCACTAGCGGGGCAGTACGAGCAGTACTTC.